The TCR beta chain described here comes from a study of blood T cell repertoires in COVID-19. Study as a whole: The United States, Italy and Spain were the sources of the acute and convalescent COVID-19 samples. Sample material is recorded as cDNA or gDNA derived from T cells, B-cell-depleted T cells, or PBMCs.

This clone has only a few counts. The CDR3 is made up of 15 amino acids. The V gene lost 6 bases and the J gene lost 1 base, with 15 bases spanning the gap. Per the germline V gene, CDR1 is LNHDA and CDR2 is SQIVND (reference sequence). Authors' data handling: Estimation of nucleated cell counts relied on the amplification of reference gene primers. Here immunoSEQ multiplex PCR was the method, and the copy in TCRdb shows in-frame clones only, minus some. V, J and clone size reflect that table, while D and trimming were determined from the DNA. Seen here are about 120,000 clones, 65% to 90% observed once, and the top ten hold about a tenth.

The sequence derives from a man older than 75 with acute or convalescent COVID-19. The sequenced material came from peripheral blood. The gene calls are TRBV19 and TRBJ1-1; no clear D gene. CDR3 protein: CASRSYAGSNTEAFF. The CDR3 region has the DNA TGTGCCAGTAGAAGTTATGCGGGGTCGAACACTGAAGCTTTCTTT.